This T cell receptor (beta chain) was found in a study of blood T cell repertoires in COVID-19. On the study more broadly: COVID-19 samples, acute and convalescent, were from the United States, Italy and Spain. The cDNA or gDNA used as material had been derived from T cells, B-cell-depleted T cells, or PBMCs.

Profiled with immunoSEQ multiplex PCR; TCRdb holds only in-frame clones, not every one. The table records fewer than 200,000 clones, more than 85% of them present only once. Germline-derived CDR1 and CDR2 are SGDLS and YYNGEE. Trimming removed 4 bases from V and 2 bases from J; junction bases left unmatched: 4. The CDR3 sequence is 14 residues long. The receptor was isolated from a man aged 35-49 years with active or convalescent COVID-19. The sample consisted of peripheral blood. The chain couples TRBV9 to TRBJ2-3; TRBD2 matches at 7 bases. CDR3 protein: CASSPGLITDTQYF. CDR3 bases: TGTGCCAGCAGCCCGGGACTAATCACAGATACGCAGTATTTT.